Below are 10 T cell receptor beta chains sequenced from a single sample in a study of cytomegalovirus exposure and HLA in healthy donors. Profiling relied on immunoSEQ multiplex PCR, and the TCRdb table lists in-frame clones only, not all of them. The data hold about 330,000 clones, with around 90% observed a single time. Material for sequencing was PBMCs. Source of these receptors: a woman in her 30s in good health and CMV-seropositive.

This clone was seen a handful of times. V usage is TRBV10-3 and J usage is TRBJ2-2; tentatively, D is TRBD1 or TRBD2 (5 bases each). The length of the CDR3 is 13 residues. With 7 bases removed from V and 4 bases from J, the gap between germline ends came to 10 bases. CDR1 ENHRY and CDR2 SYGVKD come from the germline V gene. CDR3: CAITEGITGELFF. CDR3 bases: TGTGCCATCACAGAGGGGATCACCGGGGAGCTGTTTTTT.

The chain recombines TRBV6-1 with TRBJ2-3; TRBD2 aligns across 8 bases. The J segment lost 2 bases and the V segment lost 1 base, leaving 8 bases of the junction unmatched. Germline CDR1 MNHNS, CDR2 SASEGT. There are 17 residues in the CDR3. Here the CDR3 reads CASSEVVSGINTDTQYF. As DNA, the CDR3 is TGTGCCAGCAGTGAAGTAGTTAGCGGGATAAACACAGATACGCAGTATTTT.

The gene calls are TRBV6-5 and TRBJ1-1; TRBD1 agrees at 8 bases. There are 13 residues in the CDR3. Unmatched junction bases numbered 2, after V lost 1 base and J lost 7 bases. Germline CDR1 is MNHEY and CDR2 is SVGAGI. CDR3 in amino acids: CASSYFTGGEAFF. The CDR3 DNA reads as TGTGCCAGCAGTTACTTCACAGGGGGTGAAGCTTTCTTT.

The CDR3 bases are TGCGCCAGCAGCCAAGATCGGGGTTCCTACGAGCAGTACTTC. It is translated as CASSQDRGSYEQYF. The chain couples TRBV4-1 to TRBJ2-7, with TRBD2 as a possible D gene (5 bases). Germline assignment: CDR1 MGHRA and CDR2 YSYEKL. Trimming cost V 0 bases and J 1 base, with 7 bases left between them. The CDR3 length is 14 residues.

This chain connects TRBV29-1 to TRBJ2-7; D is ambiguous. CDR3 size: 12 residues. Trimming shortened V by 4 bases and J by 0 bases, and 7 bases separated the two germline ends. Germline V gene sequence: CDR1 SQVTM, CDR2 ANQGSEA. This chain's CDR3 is CSVAGISYEQYF. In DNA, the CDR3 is TGCAGCGTTGCCGGTATCTCCTACGAGCAGTACTTC.

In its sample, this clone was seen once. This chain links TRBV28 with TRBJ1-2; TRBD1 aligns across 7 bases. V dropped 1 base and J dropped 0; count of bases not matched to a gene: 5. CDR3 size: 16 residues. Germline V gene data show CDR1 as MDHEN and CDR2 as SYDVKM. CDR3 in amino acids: CASSLSQGRTNYGYTF. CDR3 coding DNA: TGTGCCAGCAGTTTATCACAGGGGCGTACTAACTATGGCTACACCTTC.

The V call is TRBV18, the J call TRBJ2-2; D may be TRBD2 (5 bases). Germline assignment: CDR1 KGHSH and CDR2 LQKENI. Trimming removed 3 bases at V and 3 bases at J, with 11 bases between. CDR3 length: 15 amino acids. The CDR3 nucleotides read TGTGCCAGCTCACCGACGCGGGCTTACACCGGGGAGCTGTTTTTT. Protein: CASSPTRAYTGELFF. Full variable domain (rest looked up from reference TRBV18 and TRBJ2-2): NAGVMQNPRHLVRRRGQEARLRCSPMKGHSHVYWYRQLPEEGLKFMVYLQKENIIDESGMPKERFSAEFPKEGPSILRIQQVVRGDSAAYFCASSPTRAYTGELFFGEGSRLTVL.

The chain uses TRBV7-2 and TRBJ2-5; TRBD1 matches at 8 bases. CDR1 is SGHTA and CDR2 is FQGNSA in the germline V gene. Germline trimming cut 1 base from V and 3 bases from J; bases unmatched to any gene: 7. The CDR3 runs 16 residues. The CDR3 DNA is TGTGCCAGCAGCTTAGGGGTGGACAGGGCAGAAGAGACCCAGTACTTC. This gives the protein CASSLGVDRAEETQYF.

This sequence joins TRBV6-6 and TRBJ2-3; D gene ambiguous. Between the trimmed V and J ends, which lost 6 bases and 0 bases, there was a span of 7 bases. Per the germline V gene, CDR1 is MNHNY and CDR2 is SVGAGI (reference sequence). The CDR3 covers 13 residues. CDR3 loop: CASRGPSTDTQYF. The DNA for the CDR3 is TGTGCCAGCAGGGGTCCTAGCACAGATACGCAGTATTTT.

The DNA for the CDR3 is TGCAGCGTTGACACCGCGGGAGTCTACAATGAGCAGTTCTTC. Encoded protein: CSVDTAGVYNEQFF. The chain is built from TRBV29-1 and TRBJ2-1; 7 bases are shared with TRBD2. Looked up from germline, CDR1 is SQVTM and CDR2 is ANQGSEA. CDR3 length equals 14 residues. After removal of 3 bases from V and 3 bases from J, the junction contained 5 bases not matched to a gene.